This T cell receptor (beta chain) was documented in a study of T cell responses to AZD1222 COVID-19 vaccine. V lost 4 bases and J lost 3, with 4 bases in between. The CDR3 runs to 11 residues. Germline CDR1 reads SGHTA; CDR2 reads FQGNSA. Produced via immunoSEQ multiplex PCR; TCRdb's table is partial and in-frame only. In the table there are roughly 140,000 clones, 88% of which are singletons. V is TRBV7-2 and J is TRBJ2-7; D is uncertain. The origin of this receptor is an adult in good health. The specimen was peripheral blood, collected on day 0 of AZD1222 vaccination. CDR3: CASSSYYEQYF. CDR3 DNA sequence: TGTGCCAGCAGCTCCTACTACGAGCAGTACTTC.